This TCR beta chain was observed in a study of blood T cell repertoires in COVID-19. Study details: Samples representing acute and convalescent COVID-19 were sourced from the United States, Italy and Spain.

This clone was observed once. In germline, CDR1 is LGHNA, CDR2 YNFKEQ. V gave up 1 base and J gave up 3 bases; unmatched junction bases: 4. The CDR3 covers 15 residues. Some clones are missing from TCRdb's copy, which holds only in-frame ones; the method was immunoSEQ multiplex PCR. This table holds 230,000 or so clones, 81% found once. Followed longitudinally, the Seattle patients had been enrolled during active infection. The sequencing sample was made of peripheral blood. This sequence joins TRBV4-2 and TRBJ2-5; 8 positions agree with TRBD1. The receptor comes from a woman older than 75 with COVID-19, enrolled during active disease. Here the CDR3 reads CASSQGRTGKETQYF. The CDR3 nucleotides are TGTGCCAGCAGCCAAGGAAGGACAGGGAAAGAGACCCAGTACTTC.